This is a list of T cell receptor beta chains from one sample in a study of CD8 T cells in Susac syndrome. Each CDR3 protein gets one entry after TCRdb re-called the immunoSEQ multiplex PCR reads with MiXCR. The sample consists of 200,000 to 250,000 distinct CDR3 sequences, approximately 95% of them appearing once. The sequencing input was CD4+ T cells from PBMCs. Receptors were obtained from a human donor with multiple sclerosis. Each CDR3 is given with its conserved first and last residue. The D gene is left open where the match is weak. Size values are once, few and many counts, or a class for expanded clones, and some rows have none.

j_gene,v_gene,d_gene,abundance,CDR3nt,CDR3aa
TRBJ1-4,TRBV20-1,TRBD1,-,TGCATTCTTTTCCGGACAGGAGCAACTAATGAAAAACTGTTTTTT,CILFRTGATNEKLFF
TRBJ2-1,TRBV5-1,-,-,TGCGCCAGCAGCTTGGTCGCTAGCGAATACAATGAGCAGTTCTTC,CASSLVASEYNEQFF
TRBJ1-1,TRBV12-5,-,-,TGTGCTAGTGGTTTGGTATTCACAGGTGAAGCTTTCTTT,CASGLVFTGEAFF
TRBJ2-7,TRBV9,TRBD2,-,TGTGCCAGTTCTAGCGGGGGAGGCTCCTACGAGCAGTACTTC,CASSSGGGSYEQYF
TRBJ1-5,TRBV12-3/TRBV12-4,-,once,TGTGCCAGCACCTACAGGGTTGACCAGCCCCAGCATTTT,CASTYRVDQPQHF
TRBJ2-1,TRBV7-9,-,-,TGTGCCAGCAGCCCAGGGAGACATTCCTACAATGAGCAGTTCTTC,CASSPGRHSYNEQFF
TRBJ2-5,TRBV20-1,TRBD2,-,TGCAGTGCTAGAGATCCTAGCGGGGGCCCCATTGGGACCCAGTACTTC,CSARDPSGGPIGTQYF
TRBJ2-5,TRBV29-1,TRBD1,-,TGCAGCGTTGAGGGTCAGGGGGTTGGAGAGACCCAGTACTTC,CSVEGQGVGETQYF
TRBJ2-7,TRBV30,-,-,TGTGCCTGGAGTGCAAACTACGAGCAGTACTTC,CAWSANYEQYF
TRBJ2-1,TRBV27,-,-,TGTGCCAGCAGTTTCTCACCCCGGGACACAAACAATGAGCAGTTCTTC,CASSFSPRDTNNEQFF
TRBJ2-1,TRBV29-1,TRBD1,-,TGCAGCGTCCTACCGACAGGGCTTGGCGATGAGCAGTTCTTC,CSVLPTGLGDEQFF
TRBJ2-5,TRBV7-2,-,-,TGTGCCAGCAGGATAGCCACTAGAGGGGGAGAGACCCAGTACTTC,CASRIATRGGETQYF
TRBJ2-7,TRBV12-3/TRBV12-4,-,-,TGTGCCAGCAGTTCCTACCCATCGAGGGACGAGCAGTACTTC,CASSSYPSRDEQYF
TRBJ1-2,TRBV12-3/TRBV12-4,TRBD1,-,TGTGCCAGCAGGCAGACAGGGATTAACTATGGCTACACCTTC,CASRQTGINYGYTF
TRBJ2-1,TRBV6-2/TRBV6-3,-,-,TGTGCCAGCAGTTACTCGGCCCAGAAACAGGTGTCTTACAATGAGCAGTTCTTC,CASSYSAQKQVSYNEQFF
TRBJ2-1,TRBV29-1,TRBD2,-,TGCAGCGTACTAGCGGGCCAGAGCTCCTACAATGAGCAGTTCTTC,CSVLAGQSSYNEQFF
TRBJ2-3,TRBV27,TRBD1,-,TGTGCCAGCAGACCTAGGGGGCAGGGGAGCCCAGATACGCAGTATTTT,CASRPRGQGSPDTQYF
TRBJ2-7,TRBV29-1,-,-,TGCAGCGTTGTCAGGGCCTACGAGCAGTACTTC,CSVVRAYEQYF
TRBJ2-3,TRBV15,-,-,TGTGCCACCAGCAGAGCCGGGGGAATACGCACAGATACGCAGTATTTT,CATSRAGGIRTDTQYF
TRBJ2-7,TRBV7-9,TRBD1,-,TGTGCCAGCAGCTTAAACCGCCGGGACAGGGTCTACGAGCAGTACTTC,CASSLNRRDRVYEQYF
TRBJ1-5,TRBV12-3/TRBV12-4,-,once,TGTGCCAGCACCCTTAGCAGGTCCGATCAGCCCCAGCATTTT,CASTLSRSDQPQHF
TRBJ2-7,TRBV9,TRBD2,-,TGTGCCAGCAGCCTGGTGATAGCGGGGGTCAGCTCCTACGAGCAGTACTTC,CASSLVIAGVSSYEQYF
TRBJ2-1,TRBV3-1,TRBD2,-,TGTGCCAGCAGCCAAGGCCTCCTAGCGGAGTACAATGAGCAGTTCTTC,CASSQGLLAEYNEQFF
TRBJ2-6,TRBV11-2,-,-,TGTGCCAGCAGCTTAGGTGTCGTCTCTGGGGCCAACGTCCTGACTTTC,CASSLGVVSGANVLTF
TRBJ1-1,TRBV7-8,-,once,TGTGCCAGCAGCAGGACAGATATGAACACTGAAGCTTTCTTT,CASSRTDMNTEAFF
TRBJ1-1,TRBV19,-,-,TGTGCCAGTAGTACTTCACAGAACACTGAAGCTTTCTTT,CASSTSQNTEAFF
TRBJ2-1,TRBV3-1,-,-,TGTGCCAGCAGCCGAACGGGACGGATGAGGGGTGAGCAGTTCTTC,CASSRTGRMRGEQFF
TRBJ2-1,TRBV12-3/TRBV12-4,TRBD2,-,TGTGCCAGCAGCGTGGGGACTAGCACTGAGCAGTTCTTC,CASSVGTSTEQFF
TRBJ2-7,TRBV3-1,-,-,TGTGCCAGCAGCCAAGGAGCGGCCTCCTACGAGCAGTACTTC,CASSQGAASYEQYF
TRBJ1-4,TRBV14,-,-,TGTGCCAGCAGCACTCGGACAGTCGCAACTAATGAAAAACTGTTTTTT,CASSTRTVATNEKLFF
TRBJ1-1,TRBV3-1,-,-,TGTGCCAGCAGCCTAGGTGTTTTGAACACTGAAGCTTTCTTT,CASSLGVLNTEAFF
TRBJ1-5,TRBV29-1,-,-,TGCAGCGTCTCCTCTAGTAGCAATCAGCCCCAGCATTTT,CSVSSSSNQPQHF